This entry is about one T cell receptor (beta chain). The target antigen is unknown. This specimen belongs to a study of CD8+ T cells in alopecia areata. General study results and limits: Possibly because of HLA-related factors, TCR sharing was less clear across patients than in mice.

V was pared by 0 bases and J by 4 bases, with 13 bases between. The CDR3 consists of 15 residues. The germline gives CDR1 SGHRS, CDR2 YFSETQ. Noted treatment: oral pan-JAK inhibitor, 5-10 mg twice daily. Investigators isolated RNA and reverse transcribed it into cDNA to act as the sequencing template. The data were produced by immunoSEQ multiplex PCR, yet TCRdb's version contains in-frame clones alone and is incomplete. The sample carries 110,000 to 150,000 clones, roughly 86% recorded once. Specimen: CD8+ T cells sorted from blood, collected at week 4, from a patient treated with tofacitinib. The chain recombines TRBV5-1 with TRBJ1-2; a possible D gene is TRBD1 (5 bases). The clonotype originates from a human donor with alopecia areata. CDR3 region: CASSLGLGQSYGYTF. In DNA, the CDR3 is TGCGCCAGCAGCTTGGGACTTGGACAAAGCTATGGCTACACCTTC. The full variable domain, completed using reference TRBV5-1 and TRBJ1-2, is KAGVTQTPRYLIKTRGQQVTLSCSPISGHRSVSWYQQTPGQGLQFLFEYFSETQRNKGNFPGRFSGRQFSNSRSEMNVSTLELGDSALYLCASSLGLGQSYGYTFGSGTRLTVV.